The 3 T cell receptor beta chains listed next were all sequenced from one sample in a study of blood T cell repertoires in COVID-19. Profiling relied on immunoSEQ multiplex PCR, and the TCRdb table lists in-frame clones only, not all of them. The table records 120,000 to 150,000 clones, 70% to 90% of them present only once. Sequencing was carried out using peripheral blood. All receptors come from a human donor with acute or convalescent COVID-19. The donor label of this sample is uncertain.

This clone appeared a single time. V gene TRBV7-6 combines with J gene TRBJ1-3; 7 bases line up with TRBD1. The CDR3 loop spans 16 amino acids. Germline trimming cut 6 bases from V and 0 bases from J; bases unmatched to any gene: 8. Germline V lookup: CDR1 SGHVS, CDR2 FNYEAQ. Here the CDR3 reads CASSRNQGDSGNTIYF. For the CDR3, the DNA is TGTGCCAGCAGTCGGAACCAGGGGGACTCTGGAAACACCATATATTTT.

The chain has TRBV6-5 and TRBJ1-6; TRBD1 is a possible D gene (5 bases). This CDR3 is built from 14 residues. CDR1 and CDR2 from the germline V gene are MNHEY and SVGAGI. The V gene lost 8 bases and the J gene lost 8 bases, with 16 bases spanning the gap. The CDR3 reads CASARGGKDSPLHF. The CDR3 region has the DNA TGTGCCAGCGCCCGCGGGGGTAAGGATTCACCCCTCCACTTT.

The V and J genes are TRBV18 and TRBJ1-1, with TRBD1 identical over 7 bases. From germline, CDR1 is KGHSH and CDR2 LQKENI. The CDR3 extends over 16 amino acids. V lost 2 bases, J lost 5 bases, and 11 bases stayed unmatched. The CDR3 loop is CASSPINRGEGTEAFF. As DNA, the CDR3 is TGTGCCAGCTCACCAATAAACAGGGGTGAGGGAACTGAAGCTTTCTTT.